Included here is one T cell receptor beta chain sequence, with context. Its binding antigen is unknown. No base qualities exist here, and no much larger clone lies one base off it. This specimen comes from a study of shared clonotypes between healthy human individuals (dated by TCRdb to the early 2020s). Describing the broader study: The cohort comprised two women and a few men aged 18 to 49 years. For each donor, three plates each were used for CD4 naive and CD4 memory, two plates were used for CD8 naive, and one plate was used for CD8 memory. To estimate repertoire size and how much clonotype sharing occurs between individuals, the study deeply sequenced the blood TCR repertoires of five or six healthy adults. To increase sequencing depth and limit assay-specific biases, different laboratories used diverse techniques to prepare libraries and sequence TCR repertoires. Per donor, leukapheresis produced somewhere between about 0.8 and 9 billion PBMCs.

For the CD8 naive samples, CD45RO-negative cells were positively selected for CCR7, yielding a CD45RA+CCR7+ population from which TemRA cells were excluded. The donors were healthy, HIV-negative adults with no recently reported acute infections or vaccinations. Every donor was a Caucasian adult living in Nashville, Tennessee, USA. Blood was obtained by leukapheresis, after which PBMCs were separated by Ficoll-Histopaque density gradient centrifugation and cryopreserved in liquid nitrogen vapor phase. Analytical flow cytometry was used to check the purity and quantity of each magnetically sorted T cell population. Genomic DNA was isolated from every sorted fraction and measured by UV absorbance on a Nanodrop 2000c. TCR CDR3 regions were amplified from genomic DNA by multiplex PCR using the deep immunoSEQ assay. Extracted genomic DNA from each cell subset was spread evenly across all wells of several immunoSEQ 96-well plates, with each plate serving as a replicate. For sorted subsets, roughly 200 ng of genomic DNA, equivalent to roughly 30,000 T cell genomes, went into each replicate PCR. Purified libraries were measured with a Qubit 3.0 fluorometer, size-checked on a Bioanalyzer 2100, and measured again with the KAPA Library Quantification kit. Each immunoSEQ 96-well plate was sequenced on its own single-read 150-cycle Illumina NextSeq 550 flow cell. On the study's bioinformatics: Because the immunoSEQ output included only junctional sequences and no quality scores, the filtering could not be the same as the filtering used for full-length reads. To assign V/J genes and CDR3, sequences were annotated against IMGT germline references using PyIR, a Python wrapper for IgBLAST v1.9. Reads with weak V/J assignments (E-value above 1e-6), missing CDR3, stop codons, out-of-frame junctions, or ambiguous translated residues were removed. V3J clonotypes were defined as sequences sharing an identical inferred V gene, J gene, and CDR3 amino acid sequence. The percentage overlap between two repertoires was calculated by dividing the number of shared unique clonotypes by the size of the smaller repertoire. Three approaches were used to assess repertoire richness: RTK rarefaction, the Chao1 estimator, and Recon v2.1 estimates of unobserved clonotypes. Generation probabilities were computed with OLGA for all TCRbeta clonotypes obtained by the gDNA method from several donors. Not all clones reach the TCRdb copy of this immuneACCESS table, which keeps in-frame sequences only. Checked studies attribute under half of the gap to unresolved V genes and leave the rest unexplained. The V and J calls and the clone size are those of that table, but D and trimming were determined from the DNA. The sample table contains over 800,000 clones; only one count was recorded for nearly 95% of them. The top ten hold about 25% of the sample.

Results the study describes overall, beyond this receptor: Because the study included only a small number of donors, the genetic and exposure-history diversity represented was limited. Larger estimated clonotype richness was generally found for naive subsets than for memory subsets. When several donors were compared, the shared fraction of clonotypes was about 5.5% for naive CD4, about 4% for naive CD8, about 2.5% for memory CD4, and less than 0.5% for memory CD8. Rarefaction of sorted-subset datasets indicated incomplete sequencing despite the large sequencing depth. Pairwise subsampling indicated that sequencing depth was expected to affect the degree of clonotype sharing among donors. Sampling was restricted to blood, and TCR repertoires in tissue are likely to differ from TCR repertoires in blood. Compared with non-shared clonotypes, clonotypes shared by all four sorted-subset donors had higher generation probabilities.

The CDR3, cysteine through phenylalanine, is 14 amino acids long. Here the CDR3 DNA is all that survives: 42 bases in frame from base 1. Trimming at the junction amounts to 3 bases on V and 5 bases on J, and the germline ends lie 13 bases apart. CDR1 MDHEN and CDR2 SYDVKM are derived from the germline V gene. The sequence was obtained from a man aged 25 to 40 in good health. This receptor chain uses TRBV28 and TRBJ2-5, and possibly TRBD1, on 5 matching bases. Material: naive CD8+ T cells sorted from blood. The cell subset or site label, read with the paper, signifies: CD45RA+CCR7+. This receptor carries the CDR3 CASSFRTRTETQYF. DNA sequence: TGTGCCAGCAGTTTCCGGACACGGACGGAGACCCAGTACTTC.